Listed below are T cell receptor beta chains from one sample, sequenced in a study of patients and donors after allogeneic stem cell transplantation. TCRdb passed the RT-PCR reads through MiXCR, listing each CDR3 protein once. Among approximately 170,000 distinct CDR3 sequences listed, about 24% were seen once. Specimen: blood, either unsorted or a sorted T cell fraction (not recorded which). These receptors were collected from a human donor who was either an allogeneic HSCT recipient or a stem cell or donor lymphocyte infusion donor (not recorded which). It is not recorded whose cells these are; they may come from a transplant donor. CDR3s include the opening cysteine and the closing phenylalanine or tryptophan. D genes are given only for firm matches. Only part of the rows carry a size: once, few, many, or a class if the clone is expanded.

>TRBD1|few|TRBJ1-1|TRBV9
TGTGCCAGCAGCCCAGGGACAGGGGCGAACACTGAAGCTTTCTTT
CASSPGTGANTEAFF
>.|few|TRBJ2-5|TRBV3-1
TGTGCCAGCAGCCAATACGACAGTTACCAAGAGACCCAGTACTTC
CASSQYDSYQETQYF
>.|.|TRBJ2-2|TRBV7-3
TGTGCCAGCAGCTTGGGCGCAGGGACCACCGGGGAGCTGTTTTTT
CASSLGAGTTGELFF
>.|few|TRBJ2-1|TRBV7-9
TGTGCCAGCAGCGCCGTGGAGGAGCAGTTCTTC
CASSAVEEQFF
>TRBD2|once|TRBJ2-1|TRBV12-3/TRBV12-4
TGTGCCACCGGGAGGGCCTACAATGAGCAGTTCTTC
CATGRAYNEQFF
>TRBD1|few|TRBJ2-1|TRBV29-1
TGCAGCGTCAGCCCGGAGACAGGGGGAAACTACAATGAGCAGTTCTTC
CSVSPETGGNYNEQFF
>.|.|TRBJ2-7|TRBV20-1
TGCAGTGCTAGGGAGGCGGCTAGCTCCTACGAGCAGTACTTC
CSAREAASSYEQYF
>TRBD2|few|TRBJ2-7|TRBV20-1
TGCAGTGCTAGGGGCACCCTAGCGGAATCCTACGAGCAGTACTTC
CSARGTLAESYEQYF
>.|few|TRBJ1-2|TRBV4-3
TGCGCCAGCAGCCGGGAATTGGACTATGGCTACACCTTC
CASSRELDYGYTF
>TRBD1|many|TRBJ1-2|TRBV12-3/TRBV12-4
TGTGCCAGCAGACCAACAGGGGGCTCTGGCTACACCTTC
CASRPTGGSGYTF
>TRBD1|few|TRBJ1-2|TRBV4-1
TGCGCCAGCAGCCTCGGGACAGGCCTGGGCTACACCTTC
CASSLGTGLGYTF
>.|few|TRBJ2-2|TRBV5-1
TGCGCCCGTTCGTCGAACACCGGGGAGCTGTTTTTT
CARSSNTGELFF
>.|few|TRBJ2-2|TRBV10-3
TGTGCCATCAGTGAGGTCAGATCCGGGGCCACCGGGGAGCTGTTTTTT
CAISEVRSGATGELFF
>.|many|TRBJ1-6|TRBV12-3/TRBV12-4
TGTGCCAGCAGTTTAGATAGTAGCTCCTATAATTCACCCCTCCACTTT
CASSLDSSSYNSPLHF
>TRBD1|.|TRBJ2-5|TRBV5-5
TGTGCCAGCAGCCACGGACAGGTCCAAGAGACCCAGTACTTC
CASSHGQVQETQYF
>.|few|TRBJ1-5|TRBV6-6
TGTGCCAGCAGTTACTACACAAGCCAGGAGGGCGATCAGCCCCAGCATTTT
CASSYYTSQEGDQPQHF
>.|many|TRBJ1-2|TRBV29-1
TGCAGCGTTTTGGACGGTTATGGCTACACCTTC
CSVLDGYGYTF
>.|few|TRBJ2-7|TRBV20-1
TGCAGTGCTAGAGACACCGCAGGGGCGCAATACGAGCAGTACTTC
CSARDTAGAQYEQYF
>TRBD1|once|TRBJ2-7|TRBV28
TGTGCCAGCAAGGACAGGGGGCTTGAGCAGTACTTC
CASKDRGLEQYF
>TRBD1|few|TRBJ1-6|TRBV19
TGTGCCAGTAGTGACAGGGAGAATTCACCCCTCCACTTT
CASSDRENSPLHF
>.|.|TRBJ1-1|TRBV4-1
TGCGCCAGCAGCCCACAAGGTAGGGGGGGAGACACTGAAGCTTTCTTT
CASSPQGRGGDTEAFF
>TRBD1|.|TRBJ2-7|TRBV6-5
TGTGCCAGCAGCAGACAGGGGGAGAACGAGCAGTACTTC
CASSRQGENEQYF
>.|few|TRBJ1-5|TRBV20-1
TGCAGTGCTAGTCTGGGGGGTGGCAATCAGCCCCAGCATTTT
CSASLGGGNQPQHF
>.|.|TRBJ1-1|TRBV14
TGTGCCAGCAGCCAAGTTGCGGGGGCGGCTGAAGCTTTCTTT
CASSQVAGAAEAFF
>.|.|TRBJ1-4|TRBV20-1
TGCAGTGCTAGCCGGAGGGCTAATGAAAAACTGTTTTTT
CSASRRANEKLFF
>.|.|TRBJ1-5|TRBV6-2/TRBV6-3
TGTGCCAGCAGCTATCCCGGGACACTGAATCAGCCCCAGCATTTT
CASSYPGTLNQPQHF
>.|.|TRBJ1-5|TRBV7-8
TGTGCCAGCAGCGTACAGCTTCGTCAGCCCCAGCATTTT
CASSVQLRQPQHF
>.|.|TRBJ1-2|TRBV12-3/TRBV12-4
TGTGCCAGCAAACCAACGGGACAAAACTATGGCTACACCTTC
CASKPTGQNYGYTF
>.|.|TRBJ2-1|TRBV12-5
TGTGCTAGTGGTCCATTGGGGGAGCAGTTCTTC
CASGPLGEQFF
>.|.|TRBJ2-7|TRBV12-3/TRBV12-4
TGTGCCAGCAGTTTAGCGGCGATCTCCTACGAGCAGTACTTC
CASSLAAISYEQYF
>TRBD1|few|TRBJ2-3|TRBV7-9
TGTGCCAGCAGCTCCCTCAGGGACAGAAACACAGATACGCAGTATTTT
CASSSLRDRNTDTQYF
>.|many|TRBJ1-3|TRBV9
TGTGCCAGCAGCGGAGTTTACGGAAACACCATATATTTT
CASSGVYGNTIYF
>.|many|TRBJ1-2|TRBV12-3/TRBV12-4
TGTGCCAGCAGTCTAAACTATGGCTACACCTTC
CASSLNYGYTF
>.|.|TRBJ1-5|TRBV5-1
TGCGCCAGCAGCTTAGGGGACGGCAATCAGCCCCAGCATTTT
CASSLGDGNQPQHF
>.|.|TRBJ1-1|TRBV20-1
TGCAGTGCTAGAGACGGCCGCGCCGAGAACACTGAAGCTTTCTTT
CSARDGRAENTEAFF
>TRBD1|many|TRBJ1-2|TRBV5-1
TGCGCCAGCAGCCGGACAGGACCTAACTATGGCTACACCTTC
CASSRTGPNYGYTF
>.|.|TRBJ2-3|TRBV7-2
TGTGCCAGCAGCTTCCTGGCGGGGGCCACAGATACGCAGTATTTT
CASSFLAGATDTQYF
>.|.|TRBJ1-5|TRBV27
TGTGCCAGCAGCCCCGGGACATATGACCTGTGGGCCCAGCATTTT
CASSPGTYDLWAQHF
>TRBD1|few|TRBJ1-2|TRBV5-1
TGCGCCAGCAGCTTGGCTACCGACAGGGGCGATGGCTACACCTTC
CASSLATDRGDGYTF
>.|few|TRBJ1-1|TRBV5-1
TGCGCCAGCAGCAAGGGGGAAGGGGGTGTGAACACTGAAGCTTTCTTT
CASSKGEGGVNTEAFF
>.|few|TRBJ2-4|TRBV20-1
TGCAGTGCTAGAGATCAGGAGTGGAGGGCCAAAAACATTCAGTACTTC
CSARDQEWRAKNIQYF
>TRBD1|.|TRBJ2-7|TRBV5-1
TGCGCCAGCAGCTTGGTCGGCAGGGGGACCCACGAGCAGTACTTC
CASSLVGRGTHEQYF
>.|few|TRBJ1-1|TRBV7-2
TGTGCCAGCAGCTTACAAACGGCGCAGGCGGGAGCTTTCTTT
CASSLQTAQAGAFF
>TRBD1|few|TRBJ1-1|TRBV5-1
TGCGCCAGCAGCTTGACCCCGGACAGGGCTTCTGAAGCTTTCTTT
CASSLTPDRASEAFF
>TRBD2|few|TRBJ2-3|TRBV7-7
TGTGCTAGCAGCCCTGGGGGGGGCACAGATACGCAGTATTTT
CASSPGGGTDTQYF
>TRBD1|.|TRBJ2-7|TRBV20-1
TGCAGTGCACCGGGACAGAGCTACGAGCAGTACTTC
CSAPGQSYEQYF
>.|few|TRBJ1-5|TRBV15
TGTGCCACCAGCAGAGGTGAGGGGTGGGAGCCCCAGCATTTT
CATSRGEGWEPQHF
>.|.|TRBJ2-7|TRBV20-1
TGCAGTGCTAGAGTTTCTGGGAACGAGCAGTACTTC
CSARVSGNEQYF
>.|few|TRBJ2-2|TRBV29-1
TGCAGCGTTGCGGCCTCGGCTGGGGAGCTGTTTTTT
CSVAASAGELFF
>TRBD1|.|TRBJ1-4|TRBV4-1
TGCGCCAGCAGCCAAGAAGACCGGCTTCCAGACAGGGTGAGTTTTTTT
CASSQEDRLPDRVSFF
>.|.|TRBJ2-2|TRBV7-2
TGTGCCAGCAGCTTACGCGGGGAGCTGTTTTTT
CASSLRGELFF
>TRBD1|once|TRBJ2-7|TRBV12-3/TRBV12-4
TGTGCCAGCAGCCTCGGGACAGGGAAAACACTCGAGCAGTACTTC
CASSLGTGKTLEQYF
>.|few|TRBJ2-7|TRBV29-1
TGCAGCGTTGATCAGGGGACGTCCTACGAGCAGTACTTC
CSVDQGTSYEQYF